This TCR beta chain stems from a study of blood T cell repertoires in COVID-19. Patients in Seattle were enrolled during active infection, then followed longitudinally. Points on this clone: Additional DNA sequences in this sample encode the identical CDR3.

As originally analysed: Reference gene primer amplification gave nucleated cell count estimates. Method: immunoSEQ multiplex PCR; TCRdb's copy keeps in-frame clones and lacks some. That table gives V, J and clone size, and the DNA gave D and trimming. Of some 230,000 clones detected, around 83% appear once; the ten largest clones hold 8% to 10%. The V gene's germline CDR1 is LNHDA and CDR2 SQIVND (reference sequence). The CDR3 sequence is 14 residues long. The V segment lost 6 bases and the J segment 5 bases; nucleotides outside the gene matches: 3. The sequence came from a woman older than 75 with COVID-19, enrolled during active disease. The chain has TRBV19 and TRBJ1-5; 11 bases are a match to TRBD1. Specimen: peripheral blood. The CDR3 coding sequence is TGTGCCAGTAGCCCGGGACAGGGGGATCAGCCCCAGCATTTT. Its translation: CASSPGQGDQPQHF.